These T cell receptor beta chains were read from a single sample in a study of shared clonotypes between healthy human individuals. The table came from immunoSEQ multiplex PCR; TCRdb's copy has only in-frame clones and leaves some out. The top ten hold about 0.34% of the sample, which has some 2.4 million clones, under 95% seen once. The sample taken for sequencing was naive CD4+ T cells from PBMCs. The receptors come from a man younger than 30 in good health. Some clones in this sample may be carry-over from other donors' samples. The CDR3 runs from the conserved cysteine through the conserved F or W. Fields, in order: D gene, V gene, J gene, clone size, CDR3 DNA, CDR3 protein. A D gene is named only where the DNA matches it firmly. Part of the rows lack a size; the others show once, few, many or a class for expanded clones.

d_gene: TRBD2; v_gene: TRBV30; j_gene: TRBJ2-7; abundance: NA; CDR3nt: TGTGCCTGGAGCCCTACGGCCTCTAGCGGGAGCTCCTACGAGCAGTACTTC; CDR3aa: CAWSPTASSGSSYEQYF
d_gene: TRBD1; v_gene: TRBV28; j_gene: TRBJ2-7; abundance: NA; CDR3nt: TGTGCCAGCAGTCCGGGGACAGTATACTGGCAGTACTTC; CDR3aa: CASSPGTVYWQYF
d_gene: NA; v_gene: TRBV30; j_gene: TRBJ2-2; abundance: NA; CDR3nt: TGTGCCTGGAGCAAGGGATTTACCGGGGAGCTGTTTTTT; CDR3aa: CAWSKGFTGELFF
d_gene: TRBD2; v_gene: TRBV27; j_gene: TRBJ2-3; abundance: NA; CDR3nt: TGTGCCAGCAGTGCAACAGGGACTAGCGGGAGAGATACGCAGTATTTT; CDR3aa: CASSATGTSGRDTQYF
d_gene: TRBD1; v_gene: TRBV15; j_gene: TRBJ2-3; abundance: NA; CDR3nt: TGTGCCACTCAAGGGGGCGGTGAACTGGGTACGCAGTATTTT; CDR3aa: CATQGGGELGTQYF
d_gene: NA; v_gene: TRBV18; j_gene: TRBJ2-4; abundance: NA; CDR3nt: TGTGCCAGCTCACCCAGCTCGGGGCAAGCCAAAAACATTCAGTACTTC; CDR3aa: CASSPSSGQAKNIQYF
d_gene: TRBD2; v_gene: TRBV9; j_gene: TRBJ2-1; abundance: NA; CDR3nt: TGTGCCAGCGGGGGACTAGCGGTTTACAATGAGCAGTTCTTC; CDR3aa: CASGGLAVYNEQFF
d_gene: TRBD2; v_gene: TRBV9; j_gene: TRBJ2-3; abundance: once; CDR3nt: TGTGCCAGCAGCGTAGGGGCTAGCGGGATAGGCACAGATACGCAGTATTTT; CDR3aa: CASSVGASGIGTDTQYF
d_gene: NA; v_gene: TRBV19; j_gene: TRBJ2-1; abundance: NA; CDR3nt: TGTGCCAGTAGGACCCGGGGGCGGGATGAGCAGTTCTTC; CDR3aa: CASRTRGRDEQFF
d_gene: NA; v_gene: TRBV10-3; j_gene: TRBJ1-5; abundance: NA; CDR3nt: TGTGCCAGTGGGAACCAGGGGCAGCCCCAGCATTTT; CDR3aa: CASGNQGQPQHF
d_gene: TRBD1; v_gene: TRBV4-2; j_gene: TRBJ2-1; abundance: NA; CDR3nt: TGTGCCAGCAGCCCCCGTCCGGGACAGGGGTATAGGTATGAGCAGTTCTTC; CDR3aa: CASSPRPGQGYRYEQFF
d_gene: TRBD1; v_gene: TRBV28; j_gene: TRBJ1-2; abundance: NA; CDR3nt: TGTGCCAGCGGAAGACCAGGGGGCGTCTATGGCTACACCTTC; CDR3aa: CASGRPGGVYGYTF
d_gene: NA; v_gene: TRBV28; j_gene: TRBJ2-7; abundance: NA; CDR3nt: TGTGCCAGCATGACGCCCCCAGAGGTGCACGAGCAGTACTTC; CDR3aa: CASMTPPEVHEQYF
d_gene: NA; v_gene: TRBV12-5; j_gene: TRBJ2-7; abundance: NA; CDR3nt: TGTGCTAGTGCCCTCCGGACGGGGATAGGGGGGCAGTACTTC; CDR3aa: CASALRTGIGGQYF
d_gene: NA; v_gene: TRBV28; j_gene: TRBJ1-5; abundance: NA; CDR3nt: TGTGCCAGCAGTTTAGCAGGGCGGGGTCAGCCCCAGCATTTT; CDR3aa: CASSLAGRGQPQHF
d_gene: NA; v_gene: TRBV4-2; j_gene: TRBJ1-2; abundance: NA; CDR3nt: TGTGCCAGCAGCCAACAAAAGGGCCCGGAGGGGGGCTACACCTTC; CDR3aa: CASSQQKGPEGGYTF
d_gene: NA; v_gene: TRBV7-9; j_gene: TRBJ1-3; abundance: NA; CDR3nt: TGTGCCAGCAGCGCCGGACAGTACTCTGGAAACACCATATATTTT; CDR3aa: CASSAGQYSGNTIYF
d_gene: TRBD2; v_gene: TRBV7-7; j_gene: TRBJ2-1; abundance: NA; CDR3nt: TGTGCCAGCAGCGCGGGGAGGGAGTACAATGAGCAGTTCTTC; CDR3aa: CASSAGREYNEQFF
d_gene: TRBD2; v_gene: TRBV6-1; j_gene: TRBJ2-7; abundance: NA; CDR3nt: TGTGCCAGCAGTGAGGAAATAGCGGGGTCACGCGAGCAGTACTTC; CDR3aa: CASSEEIAGSREQYF
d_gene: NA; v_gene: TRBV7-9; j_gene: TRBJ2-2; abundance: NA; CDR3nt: TGTGCCACCCCCACCGACCCAACCGGGGAGCTGTTTTTT; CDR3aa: CATPTDPTGELFF
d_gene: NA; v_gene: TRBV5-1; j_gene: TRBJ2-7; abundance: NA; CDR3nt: TGCGCCAGCAGCCCGAAGGGGGATTCTTCCTACGAGCAGTACTTC; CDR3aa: CASSPKGDSSYEQYF
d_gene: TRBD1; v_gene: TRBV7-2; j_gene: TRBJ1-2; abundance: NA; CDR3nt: TGTGCCAGCAGCTTAGGGGACAGCTTTTCGGATGGCTACACCTTC; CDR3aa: CASSLGDSFSDGYTF
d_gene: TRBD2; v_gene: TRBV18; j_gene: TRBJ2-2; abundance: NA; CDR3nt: TGTGCCAGCTCACGGACTAGCGGGAGGGTAGCCGGGGAGCTGTTTTTT; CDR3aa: CASSRTSGRVAGELFF
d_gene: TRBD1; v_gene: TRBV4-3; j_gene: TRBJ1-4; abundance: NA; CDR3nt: TGCGCCAGCAGCCAAGATCCCCCTCGGACAGGGTGGTGGGAAGGCAAACTGTTTTTT; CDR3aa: CASSQDPPRTGWWEGKLFF
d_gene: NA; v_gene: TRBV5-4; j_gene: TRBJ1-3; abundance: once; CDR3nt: TGTGCCAGCAGGTTGTCCGGGACCGACTCTGGAAACACCATATATTTT; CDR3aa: CASRLSGTDSGNTIYF
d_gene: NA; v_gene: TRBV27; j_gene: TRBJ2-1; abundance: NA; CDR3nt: TGTGCCAGCACCCCTTTCGGGGTGAGCGTGCTTCCGGATGAGCAGTTCTTC; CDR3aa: CASTPFGVSVLPDEQFF
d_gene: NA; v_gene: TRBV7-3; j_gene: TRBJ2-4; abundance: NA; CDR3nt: TGTGCCAGCAGCTTAATCCGCATCCAGGGGGGCGCGAACATTCAGTACTTC; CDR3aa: CASSLIRIQGGANIQYF
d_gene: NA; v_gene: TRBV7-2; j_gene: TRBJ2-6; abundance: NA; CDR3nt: TGTGCCAGCAGCTTACAGGCTGGGGCCAACGTCCTGACTTTC; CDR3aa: CASSLQAGANVLTF
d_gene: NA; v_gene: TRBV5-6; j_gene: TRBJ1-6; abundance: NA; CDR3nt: TGTGCCAACAGCTTGGGGCAGATAAATTCACCCCTCCACTTT; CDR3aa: CANSLGQINSPLHF
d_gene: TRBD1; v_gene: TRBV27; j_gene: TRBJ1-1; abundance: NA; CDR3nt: TGTGCCAGCAGTGTGGACAGGCCCCTGAACACTGAAGCTTTCTTT; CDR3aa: CASSVDRPLNTEAFF
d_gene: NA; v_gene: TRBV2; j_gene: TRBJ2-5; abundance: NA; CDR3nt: TGTGCCAGCAGTGGATCAGGGGTCGGGTCAGGGGAGACCCAGTACTTC; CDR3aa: CASSGSGVGSGETQYF
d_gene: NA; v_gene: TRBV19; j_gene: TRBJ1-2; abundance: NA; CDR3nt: TGTGCCAGTAGTACGGGACGGACCTACTACTATGGCTACACCTTC; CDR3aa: CASSTGRTYYYGYTF
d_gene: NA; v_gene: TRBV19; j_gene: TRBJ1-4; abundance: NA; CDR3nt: TGTGCCAGTAGTATAGGAGGAGACCGTAGAAACGAAAAACTGTTTTTT; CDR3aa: CASSIGGDRRNEKLFF
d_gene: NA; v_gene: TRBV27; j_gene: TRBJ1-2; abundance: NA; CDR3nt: TGTGCCAGCAGTTTATCCCCCACCGGTTATGGCTACACCTTC; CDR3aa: CASSLSPTGYGYTF
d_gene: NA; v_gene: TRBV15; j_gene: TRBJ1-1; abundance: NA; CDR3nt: TGTGCCACCAGCAGACCTACGGGCGGGTCCTACACTGAAGCTTTCTTT; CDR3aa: CATSRPTGGSYTEAFF
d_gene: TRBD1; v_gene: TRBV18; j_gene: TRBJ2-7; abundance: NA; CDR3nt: TGTGCCAGCTCAGGGCGACAGGGATGGGCCTACGAGCAGTACTTC; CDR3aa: CASSGRQGWAYEQYF
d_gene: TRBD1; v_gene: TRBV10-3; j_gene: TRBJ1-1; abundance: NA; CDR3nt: TGTGCCATCAGTGAGTATTTACAGGGGAGCACTGAAGCTTTCTTT; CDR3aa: CAISEYLQGSTEAFF
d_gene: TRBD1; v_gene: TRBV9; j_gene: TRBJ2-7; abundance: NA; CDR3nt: TGTGCCAGCGGCCGGGACAGCTACTACGAGCAGTACTTC; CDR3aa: CASGRDSYYEQYF
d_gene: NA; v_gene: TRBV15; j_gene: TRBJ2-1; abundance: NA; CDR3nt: TGTGCCACCAGCAGCCAACTAGCAGGAGACTACAATGAGCAGTTCTTC; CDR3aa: CATSSQLAGDYNEQFF
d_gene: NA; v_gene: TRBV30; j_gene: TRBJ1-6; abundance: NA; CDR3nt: TGTGCCTGGAACCGGCGGGACTCACCCCTCCACTTT; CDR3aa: CAWNRRDSPLHF
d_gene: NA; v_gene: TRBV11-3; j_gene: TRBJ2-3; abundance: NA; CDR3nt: TGTGCCAGCAGCTTCTTTGGGGATACGCAGTCGTATTTT; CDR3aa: CASSFFGDTQSYF
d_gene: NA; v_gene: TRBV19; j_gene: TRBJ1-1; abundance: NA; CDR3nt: TGTGCCAGTAGGAGGACACCTAACACTGAAGCTTTCTTT; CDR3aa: CASRRTPNTEAFF
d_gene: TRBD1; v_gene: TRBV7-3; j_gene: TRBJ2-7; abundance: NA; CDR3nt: TGTGCCAGCAGCCCGACAGGGCTCTCCTACGAGCAGTACTTC; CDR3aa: CASSPTGLSYEQYF
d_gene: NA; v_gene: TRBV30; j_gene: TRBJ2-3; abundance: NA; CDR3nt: TGTGCCTGGAGTTCAGGGGGCACAGATACGCAGTATTTT; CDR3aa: CAWSSGGTDTQYF
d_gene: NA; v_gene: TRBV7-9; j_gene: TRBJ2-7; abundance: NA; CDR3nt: TGTGCCAGCAGCTTAAATAGGAGCTCCTACGAGCAGTACTTC; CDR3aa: CASSLNRSSYEQYF
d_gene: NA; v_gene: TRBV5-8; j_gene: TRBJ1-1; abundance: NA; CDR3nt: TGTGCCAGCAGCTTGGGGGGTGTTCTTAAGGGTTGGGACACTGAAGCTTTCTTT; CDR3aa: CASSLGGVLKGWDTEAFF
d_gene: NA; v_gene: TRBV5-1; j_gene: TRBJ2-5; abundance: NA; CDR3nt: TGCGCCAGCAGCTTTACGGAGACCCAGTACTTC; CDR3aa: CASSFTETQYF
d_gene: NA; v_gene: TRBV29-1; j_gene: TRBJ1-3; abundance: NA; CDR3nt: TGCAGCGTTCCTGACAGTTTCGGAAACACCATATATTTT; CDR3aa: CSVPDSFGNTIYF
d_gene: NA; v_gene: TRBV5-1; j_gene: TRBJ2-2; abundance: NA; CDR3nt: TGCGCCAGCAGTCGAGACACAGGGAACACCGGGGAGCTGTTTTTT; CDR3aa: CASSRDTGNTGELFF
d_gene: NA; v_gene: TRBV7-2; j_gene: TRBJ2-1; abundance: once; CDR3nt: TGTGCCAGCAGGCCAAATACCGGGACGGTAGAGCAGTTCTTC; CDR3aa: CASRPNTGTVEQFF
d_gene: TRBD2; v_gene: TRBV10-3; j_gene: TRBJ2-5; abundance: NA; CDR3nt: TGTGCCATCAGCGGTAGCGGGAGTCTGGAGACCCAGTACTTC; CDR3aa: CAISGSGSLETQYF
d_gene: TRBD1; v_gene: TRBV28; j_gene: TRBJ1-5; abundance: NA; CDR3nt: TGTGCCAGCAGTTCGGGACAGGGCGGCAATCAGCCCCAGCATTTT; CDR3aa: CASSSGQGGNQPQHF
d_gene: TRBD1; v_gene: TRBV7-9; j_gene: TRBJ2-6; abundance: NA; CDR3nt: TGTGCCAGCAGCTTAATAGGACAGGGTATTATCTCTGGGGCCAACGTCCTGACTTTC; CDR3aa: CASSLIGQGIISGANVLTF
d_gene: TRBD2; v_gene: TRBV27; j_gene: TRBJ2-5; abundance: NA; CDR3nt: TGTGCCAGCAGTAAGACTAGCGGGAGGAGTGAGACCCAGTACTTC; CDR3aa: CASSKTSGRSETQYF
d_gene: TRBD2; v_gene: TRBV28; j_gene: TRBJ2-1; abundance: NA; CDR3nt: TGTGCCAGCAGTCCTGCGGGAGTGAACTACAATGAGCAGTTCTTC; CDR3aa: CASSPAGVNYNEQFF